A selection of T cell receptor beta chains follows, all from one sample in a study of cytotoxic CD8 clonotypes in ibrutinib-treated CLL. Sequencing used immunoSEQ multiplex PCR; TCRdb keeps in-frame clones, though not all of them. Seen here are fewer than 45,000 clones, under 80% observed once, and the top ten hold roughly 9.1%. Source: PBMCs, taken at disease progression, from a patient treated with ibrutinib. Receptors were obtained from a human donor with chronic lymphocytic leukemia. The CDR3 runs from the conserved cysteine through the conserved F or W. The D gene is left open where the match is weak. Clone size appears in some rows only: once, few, many, or a class for an expanded clone.

j_call clone_size d_call v_call cdr3_nt cdr3_aa
TRBJ2-7 medium-sized NA TRBV6-5 TGTGCCAGCAGTATTTCGGGGGCCTTGGAGCAGTACTTC CASSISGALEQYF
TRBJ1-5 NA NA TRBV6-5 TGTGCCAGCACCCCTGACAAAAGCAATCAGCCCCAGCATTTT CASTPDKSNQPQHF
TRBJ2-7 NA TRBD2 TRBV11-2 TGTGCCAGCAGCTTAGAGGCCGGGGGGACCTACGAGCAGTACTTC CASSLEAGGTYEQYF
TRBJ2-7 NA TRBD1 TRBV5-1 TGCGCCAGCAGCCTTAGCCCGGGACAGGGGGCTAAAGAGCAGTACTTC CASSLSPGQGAKEQYF
TRBJ2-1 NA TRBD2 TRBV2 TGTGCCAGCAGGCCGGGACTAGCGGGAGGGTTTGGGGAGCAGTTCTTC CASRPGLAGGFGEQFF
TRBJ2-3 NA NA TRBV4-2 TGTGCCAGCAGCCAAGATTCACAGGACGGGGCAGATACGCAGTATTTT CASSQDSQDGADTQYF
TRBJ2-2 NA TRBD1 TRBV11-3 TGTGCCAGCAGCGCGGGACAGGGTGAGACCGGGGAGCTGTTTTTT CASSAGQGETGELFF
TRBJ2-1 few NA TRBV4-1 TGCGCCAGCAGCCAAGGAGTTAGCGGCTACAATGAGCAGTTCTTC CASSQGVSGYNEQFF
TRBJ2-5 NA NA TRBV11-3 TGTGCCAGCAGCTCGAGACTAGAGCCAGAGACCCAGTACTTC CASSSRLEPETQYF
TRBJ2-7 NA TRBD1 TRBV18 TGTGCCAGCTCTCCAGGGACAGGGGGCACCTACGAGCAGTACTTC CASSPGTGGTYEQYF
TRBJ2-5 NA NA TRBV4-1 TGCGCCAGCAGCCGGGGACTGATTGAGACCCAGTACTTC CASSRGLIETQYF
TRBJ1-5 NA NA TRBV6-1 TGTGCCAGCAGTGAAGCGTCCGCGGAGAATCAGCCCCAGCATTTT CASSEASAENQPQHF
TRBJ1-4 NA TRBD1 TRBV28 TGTGCCAGCACGACAGGGGGCGAGGAAAAACTGTTTTTT CASTTGGEEKLFF
TRBJ2-1 NA NA TRBV5-4 TGTGCCAGCAGCTTGGGGACAACAACTGTCAATGAGCAGTTCTTC CASSLGTTTVNEQFF
TRBJ1-5 NA NA TRBV19 TGTGCCAGCGTAGTGGACAGATTATCCAATCAGCCCCAGCATTTT CASVVDRLSNQPQHF
TRBJ1-5 NA NA TRBV7-9 TGTGCCAGCAGCTTAACTCAGGGGATAGAGCAGCCCCAGCATTTT CASSLTQGIEQPQHF
TRBJ1-5 NA NA TRBV5-6 TGTGCCAGCAGCTTGGCCAGAGTACAGGGCGGTCAGCCCCAGCATTTT CASSLARVQGGQPQHF
TRBJ2-1 NA NA TRBV7-2 TGTGCCAGCAGCCTTAGCGGAAATGAGCAGTTCTTC CASSLSGNEQFF
TRBJ1-1 NA NA TRBV4-1 TGCGCCAGCAGCCAATCAGGGTCTGAAGCTTTCTTT CASSQSGSEAFF
TRBJ1-1 few NA TRBV9 TGTGCCAGCAGCGCATTCCAGGGTTCTGAAGCTTTCTTT CASSAFQGSEAFF
TRBJ2-1 NA NA TRBV19 TGTGCCAGTAGTGCCCCCGGGGCTAGTTCCTACAATGAGCAGTTCTTC CASSAPGASSYNEQFF
TRBJ2-1 NA NA TRBV9 TGTGCCAGCAGCGTCCAGACAGTTAGACCCTACAATGAGCAGTTCTTC CASSVQTVRPYNEQFF
TRBJ2-7 NA TRBD2 TRBV4-2 TGTGCCAGCAGCCCCGGGGGGACGCAGCAGTACTTC CASSPGGTQQYF
TRBJ2-7 few TRBD1 TRBV6-1 TGTGCCAGCACAACCGGGACAGGGGCCTACGAGCAGTACTTC CASTTGTGAYEQYF
TRBJ2-5 NA NA TRBV20-1 TGCAGTGCTTCAGAACAGACCCAGTACTTC CSASEQTQYF
TRBJ2-7 NA NA TRBV6-5 TGTGCCAGCAGCCCCCAGGGGAGGTGGTACGAGCAGTACTTC CASSPQGRWYEQYF
TRBJ2-2 NA NA TRBV11-2 TGTGCCAGCAGCTTTCTTGACAGGCACGCCGGGGAGCTGTTTTTT CASSFLDRHAGELFF
TRBJ2-2 NA NA TRBV5-1 TGCGCCAGCAGCTTCGGGACCGGGGAGCTGTTTTTT CASSFGTGELFF
TRBJ2-1 NA NA TRBV11-3 TGTGCCAGCAGCACGAGGGGGGGGCCTGAGCAGTTCTTC CASSTRGGPEQFF
TRBJ2-1 NA TRBD1 TRBV5-1 TGCGCCAGCAGCCCTGGGACAGTACTTTACAATGAGCAGTTCTTC CASSPGTVLYNEQFF
TRBJ1-3 NA TRBD1 TRBV5-4 TGTGCCAGCAGCTTTGGGGACAGGGGGCGAGGAAACACCATATATTTT CASSFGDRGRGNTIYF
TRBJ2-7 NA NA TRBV5-1 TGCGCCAGCAGCTTGGAAGGCGGTGCGCGCTACGAGCAGTACTTC CASSLEGGARYEQYF
TRBJ2-2 NA TRBD1 TRBV28 TGTGCCAGCGTTCCGGGACAGGGTATTTCCGGGGAGCTGTTTTTT CASVPGQGISGELFF
TRBJ2-1 few NA TRBV7-9 TGTGCCAGCAGAAGTGATGAGCAGTTCTTC CASRSDEQFF
TRBJ1-6 few NA TRBV6-5 TGTGCCAGCAGTGGCTCCGGGACACCCGCCCTACCCCTCCACTTT CASSGSGTPALPLHF
TRBJ2-7 few NA TRBV6-6 TGTGCCAGCCGACGGGACCTAGCCTACGAGCAGTACTTC CASRRDLAYEQYF
TRBJ2-7 NA TRBD1 TRBV10-3 TGTGCCATCAGTGGGGAAAGTCGGGACAGCGATACCTACGAGCAGTACTTC CAISGESRDSDTYEQYF
TRBJ2-7 NA TRBD2 TRBV25-1 TGTGCCAGCAGTGCCCGTAGCGGGGGAACCTACGAGCAGTACTTC CASSARSGGTYEQYF
TRBJ2-3 NA NA TRBV4-2 TGTGCCAGCAGCCAAGGGGGCCAGAGCACAGATACGCAGTATTTT CASSQGGQSTDTQYF
TRBJ1-1 NA NA TRBV2 TGTGCCAGCAGTTGGGGAGAGGACGGCACTGAAGCTTTCTTT CASSWGEDGTEAFF
TRBJ1-2 NA NA TRBV11-2 TGTGCCAGCAGCTTAAGGGGAGGCTACACCTTC CASSLRGGYTF
TRBJ2-5 NA TRBD2 TRBV4-2 TGTGCCAGCAGCCAAGGGAGCGGGAGGGCCGGTGTGGAGACCCAGTACTTC CASSQGSGRAGVETQYF
TRBJ2-6 once NA TRBV7-9 TGTGCCAGCAGCTTAGCGCTACTGATCACCGACTCTGGGGCCAACGTCCTGACTTTC CASSLALLITDSGANVLTF
TRBJ2-1 NA TRBD2 TRBV4-2 TGTGCCAGCAGCCAACAAGCGGGATCCAACTCCTACAATGAGCAGTTCTTC CASSQQAGSNSYNEQFF
TRBJ1-5 NA NA TRBV10-3 TGTGCCATCAGTGAGTCGAGGGGGTCCGGTCAGCCCCAGCATTTT CAISESRGSGQPQHF